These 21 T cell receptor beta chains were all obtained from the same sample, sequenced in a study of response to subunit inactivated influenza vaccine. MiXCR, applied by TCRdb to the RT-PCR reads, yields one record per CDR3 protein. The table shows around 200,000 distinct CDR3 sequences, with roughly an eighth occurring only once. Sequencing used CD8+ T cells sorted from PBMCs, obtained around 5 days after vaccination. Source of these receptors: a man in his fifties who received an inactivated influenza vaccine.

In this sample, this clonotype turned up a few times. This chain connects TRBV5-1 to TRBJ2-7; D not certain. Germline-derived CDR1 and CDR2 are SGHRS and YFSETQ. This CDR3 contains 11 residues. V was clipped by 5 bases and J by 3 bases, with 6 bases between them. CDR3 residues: CASRDYYEQYF. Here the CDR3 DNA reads TGCGCCAGCAGAGATTACTACGAGCAGTACTTC.

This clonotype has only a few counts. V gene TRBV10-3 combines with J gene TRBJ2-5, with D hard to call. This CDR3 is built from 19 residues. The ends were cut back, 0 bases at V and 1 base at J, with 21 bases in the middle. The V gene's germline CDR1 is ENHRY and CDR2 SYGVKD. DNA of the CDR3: TGTGCCATCAGTGAGTCGAGCCCAAAAAGGTCCCACTCCCAAGAGACCCAGTACTTC. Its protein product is CAISESSPKRSHSQETQYF.

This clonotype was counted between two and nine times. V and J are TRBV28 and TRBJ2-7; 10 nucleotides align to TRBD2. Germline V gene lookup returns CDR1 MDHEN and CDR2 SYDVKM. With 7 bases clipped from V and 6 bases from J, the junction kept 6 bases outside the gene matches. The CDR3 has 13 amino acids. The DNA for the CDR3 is TGTGCCAGCATCGGGACTAGCGTCGCCGAGCAGTACTTC. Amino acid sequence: CASIGTSVAEQYF.

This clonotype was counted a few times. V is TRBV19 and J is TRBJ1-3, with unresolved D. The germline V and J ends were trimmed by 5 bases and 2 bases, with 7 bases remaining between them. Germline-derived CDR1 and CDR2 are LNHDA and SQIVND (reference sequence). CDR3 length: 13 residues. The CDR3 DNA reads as TGTGCCAGTAGTTTGGCGGCTGGAAACACCATATATTTT. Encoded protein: CASSLAAGNTIYF.

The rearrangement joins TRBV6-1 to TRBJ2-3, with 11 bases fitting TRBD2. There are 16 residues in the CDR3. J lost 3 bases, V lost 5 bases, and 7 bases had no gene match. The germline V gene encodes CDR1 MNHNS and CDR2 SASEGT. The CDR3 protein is CASSTGLAEFTDTQYF. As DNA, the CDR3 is TGTGCCAGCAGTACGGGACTAGCGGAGTTTACAGATACGCAGTATTTT.

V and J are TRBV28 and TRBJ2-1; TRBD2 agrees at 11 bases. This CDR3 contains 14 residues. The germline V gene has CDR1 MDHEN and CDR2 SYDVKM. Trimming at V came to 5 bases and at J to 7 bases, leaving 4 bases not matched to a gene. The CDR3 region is CASSRSGRANEQFF. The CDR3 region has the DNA TGTGCCAGCAGTCGTAGCGGGAGGGCGAATGAGCAGTTCTTC. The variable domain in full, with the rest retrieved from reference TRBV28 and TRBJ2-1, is DVKVTQSSRYLVKRTGEKVFLECVQDMDHENMFWYRQDPGLGLRLIYFSYDVKMKEKGDIPEGYSVSREKKERFSLILESASTNQTSMYLCASSRSGRANEQFFGPGTRLTVL.

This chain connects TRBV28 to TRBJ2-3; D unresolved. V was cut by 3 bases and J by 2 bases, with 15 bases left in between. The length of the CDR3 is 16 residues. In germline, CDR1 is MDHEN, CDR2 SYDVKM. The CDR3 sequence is CASSFSLSSITDTQYF. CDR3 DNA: TGTGCCAGCAGTTTCTCGCTAAGTTCTATCACAGATACGCAGTATTTT.

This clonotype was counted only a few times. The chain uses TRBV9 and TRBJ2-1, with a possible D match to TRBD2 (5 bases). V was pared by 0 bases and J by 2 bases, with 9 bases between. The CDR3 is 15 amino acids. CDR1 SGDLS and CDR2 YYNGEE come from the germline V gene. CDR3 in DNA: TGTGCCAGCAGCGTAGACGGGGTTACCTACAATGAGCAGTTCTTC. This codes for CASSVDGVTYNEQFF.

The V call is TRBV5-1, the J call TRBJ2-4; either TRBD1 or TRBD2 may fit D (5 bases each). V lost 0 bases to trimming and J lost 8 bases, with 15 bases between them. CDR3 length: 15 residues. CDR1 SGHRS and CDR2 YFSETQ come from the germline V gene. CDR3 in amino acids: CASSLEGTQGDIQYF. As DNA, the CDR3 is TGCGCCAGCAGCTTGGAGGGGACCCAAGGGGACATTCAGTACTTC.

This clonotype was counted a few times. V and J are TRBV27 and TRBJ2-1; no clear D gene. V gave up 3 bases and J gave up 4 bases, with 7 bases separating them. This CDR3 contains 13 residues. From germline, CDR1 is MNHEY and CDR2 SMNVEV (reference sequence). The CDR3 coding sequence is TGTGCCAGCAGTTTCTCAAATTACAATGAGCAGTTCTTC. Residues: CASSFSNYNEQFF.

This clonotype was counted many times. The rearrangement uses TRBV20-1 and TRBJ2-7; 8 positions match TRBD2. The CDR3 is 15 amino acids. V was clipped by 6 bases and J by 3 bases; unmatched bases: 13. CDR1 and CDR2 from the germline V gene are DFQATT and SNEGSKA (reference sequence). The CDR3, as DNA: TGCAGTGCCTCTTTCGGACTAGCCATCGTCTACGAGCAGTACTTC. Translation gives CSASFGLAIVYEQYF.

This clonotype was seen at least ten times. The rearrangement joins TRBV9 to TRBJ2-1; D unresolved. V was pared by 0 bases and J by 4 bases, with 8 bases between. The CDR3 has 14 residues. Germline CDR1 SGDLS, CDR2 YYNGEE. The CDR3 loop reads CASSVAGLYNEQFF. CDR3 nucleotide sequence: TGTGCCAGCAGCGTAGCCGGGTTGTACAATGAGCAGTTCTTC.

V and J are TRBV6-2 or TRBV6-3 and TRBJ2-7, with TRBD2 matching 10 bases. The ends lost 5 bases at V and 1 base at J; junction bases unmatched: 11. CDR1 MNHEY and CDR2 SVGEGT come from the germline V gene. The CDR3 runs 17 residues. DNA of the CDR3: TGTGCCAGCAGTCTCCCGACTAGCGGGTTGCCTTCCTACGAGCAGTACTTC. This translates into CASSLPTSGLPSYEQYF.

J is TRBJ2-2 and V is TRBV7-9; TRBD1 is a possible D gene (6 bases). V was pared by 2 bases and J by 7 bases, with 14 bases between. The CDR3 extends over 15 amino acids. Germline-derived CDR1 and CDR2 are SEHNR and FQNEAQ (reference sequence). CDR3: CASSLSQGSIGELFF. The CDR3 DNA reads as TGTGCCAGCAGCTTAAGTCAGGGGTCGATCGGGGAGCTGTTTTTT. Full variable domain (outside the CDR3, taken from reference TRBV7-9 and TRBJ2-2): DTGVSQNPRHKITKRGQNVTFRCDPISEHNRLYWYRQTLGQGPEFLTYFQNEAQLEKSRLLSDRFSAERPKGSFSTLEIQRTEQGDSAMYLCASSLSQGSIGELFFGEGSRLTVL.

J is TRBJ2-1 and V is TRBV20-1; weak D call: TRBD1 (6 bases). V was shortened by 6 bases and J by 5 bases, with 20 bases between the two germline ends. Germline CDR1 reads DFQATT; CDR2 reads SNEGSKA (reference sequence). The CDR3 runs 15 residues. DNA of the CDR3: TGCAGTGCCCCGGTGGGGGCGGGCTATCACAATGAGCAGTTCTTC. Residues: CSAPVGAGYHNEQFF.

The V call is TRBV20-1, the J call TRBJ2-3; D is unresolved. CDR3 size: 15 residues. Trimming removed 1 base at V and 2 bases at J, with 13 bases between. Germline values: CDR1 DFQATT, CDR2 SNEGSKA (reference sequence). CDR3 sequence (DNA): TGCAGTGCTAGAGTTAGTGACGCCATCACAGATACGCAGTATTTT. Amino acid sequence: CSARVSDAITDTQYF.

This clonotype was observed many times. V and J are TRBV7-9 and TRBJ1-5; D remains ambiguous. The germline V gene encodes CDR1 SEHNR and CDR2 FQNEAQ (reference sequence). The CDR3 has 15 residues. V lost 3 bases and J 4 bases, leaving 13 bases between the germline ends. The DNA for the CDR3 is TGTGCCAGCAGCTTTTCCGGACTCCTAAATCAGCCCCAGCATTTT. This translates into CASSFSGLLNQPQHF.

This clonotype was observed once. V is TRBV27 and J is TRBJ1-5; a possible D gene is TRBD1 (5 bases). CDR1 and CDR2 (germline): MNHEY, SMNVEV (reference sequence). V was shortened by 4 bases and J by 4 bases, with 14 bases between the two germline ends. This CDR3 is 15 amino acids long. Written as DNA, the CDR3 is TGTGCCAGCAGTTATGTGGGGGGGGAAAATCAGCCCCAGCATTTT. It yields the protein CASSYVGGENQPQHF.

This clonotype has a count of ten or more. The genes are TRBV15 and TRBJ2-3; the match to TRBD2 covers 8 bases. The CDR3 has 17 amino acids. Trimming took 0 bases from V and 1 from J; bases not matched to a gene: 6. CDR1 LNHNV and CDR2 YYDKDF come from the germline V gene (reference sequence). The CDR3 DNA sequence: TGTGCCACCAGCAGAGAATCTGGGACTAGGGGCACAGATACGCAGTATTTT. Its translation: CATSRESGTRGTDTQYF. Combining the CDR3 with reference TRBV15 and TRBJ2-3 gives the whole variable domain DAMVIQNPRYQVTQFGKPVTLSCSQTLNHNVMYWYQQKSSQAPKLLFHYYDKDFNNEADTPDNFQSRRPNTSFCFLDIRSPGLGDTAMYLCATSRESGTRGTDTQYFGPGTRLTVL.

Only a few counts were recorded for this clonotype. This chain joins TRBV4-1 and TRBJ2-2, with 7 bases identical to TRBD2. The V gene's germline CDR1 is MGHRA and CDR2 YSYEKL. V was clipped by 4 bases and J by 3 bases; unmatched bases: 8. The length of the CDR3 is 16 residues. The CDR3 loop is CASSPLAGVDTGELFF. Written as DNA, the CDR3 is TGCGCCAGCAGCCCCTTGGCGGGGGTAGACACCGGGGAGCTGTTTTTT.

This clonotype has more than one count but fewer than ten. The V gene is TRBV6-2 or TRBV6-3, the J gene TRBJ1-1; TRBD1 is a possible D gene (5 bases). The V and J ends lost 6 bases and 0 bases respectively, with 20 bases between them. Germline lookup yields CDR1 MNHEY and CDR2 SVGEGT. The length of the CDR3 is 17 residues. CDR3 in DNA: TGTGCCAGCAGCGACACTACAGGTGAACCCATGAACACTGAAGCTTTCTTT. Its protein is CASSDTTGEPMNTEAFF.